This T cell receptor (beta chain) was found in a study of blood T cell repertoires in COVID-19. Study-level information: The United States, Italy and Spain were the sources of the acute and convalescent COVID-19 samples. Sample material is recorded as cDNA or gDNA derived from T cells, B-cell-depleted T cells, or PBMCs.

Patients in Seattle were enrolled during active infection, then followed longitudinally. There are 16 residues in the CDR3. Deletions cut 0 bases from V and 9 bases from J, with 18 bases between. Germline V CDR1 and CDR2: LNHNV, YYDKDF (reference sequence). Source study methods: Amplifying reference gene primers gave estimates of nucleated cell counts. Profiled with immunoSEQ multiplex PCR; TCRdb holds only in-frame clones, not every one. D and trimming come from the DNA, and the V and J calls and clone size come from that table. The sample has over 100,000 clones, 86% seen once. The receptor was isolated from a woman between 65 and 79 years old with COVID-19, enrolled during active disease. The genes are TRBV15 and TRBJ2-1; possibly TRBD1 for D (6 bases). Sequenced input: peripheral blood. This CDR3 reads CATSRDMGASFGEQFF. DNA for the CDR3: TGTGCCACCAGCAGAGATATGGGGGCTAGTTTTGGTGAGCAGTTCTTC. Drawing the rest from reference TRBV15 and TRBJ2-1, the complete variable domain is DAMVIQNPRYQVTQFGKPVTLSCSQTLNHNVMYWYQQKSSQAPKLLFHYYDKDFNNEADTPDNFQSRRPNTSFCFLDIRSPGLGDTAMYLCATSRDMGASFGEQFFGPGTRLTVL.